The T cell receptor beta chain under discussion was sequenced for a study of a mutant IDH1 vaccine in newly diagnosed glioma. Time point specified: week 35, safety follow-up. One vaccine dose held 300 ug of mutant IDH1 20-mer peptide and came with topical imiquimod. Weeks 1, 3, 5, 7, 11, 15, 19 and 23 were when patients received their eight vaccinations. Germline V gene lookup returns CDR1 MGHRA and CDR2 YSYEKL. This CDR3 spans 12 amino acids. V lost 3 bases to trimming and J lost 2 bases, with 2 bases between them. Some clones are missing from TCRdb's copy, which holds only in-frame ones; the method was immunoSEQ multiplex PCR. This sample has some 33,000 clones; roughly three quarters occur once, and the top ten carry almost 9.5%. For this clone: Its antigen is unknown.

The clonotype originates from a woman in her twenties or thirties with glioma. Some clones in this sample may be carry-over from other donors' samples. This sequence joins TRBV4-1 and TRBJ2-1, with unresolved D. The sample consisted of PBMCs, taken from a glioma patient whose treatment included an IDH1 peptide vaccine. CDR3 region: CASSQTYNEQFF. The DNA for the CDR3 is TGCGCCAGCAGCCAGACCTACAATGAGCAGTTCTTC.